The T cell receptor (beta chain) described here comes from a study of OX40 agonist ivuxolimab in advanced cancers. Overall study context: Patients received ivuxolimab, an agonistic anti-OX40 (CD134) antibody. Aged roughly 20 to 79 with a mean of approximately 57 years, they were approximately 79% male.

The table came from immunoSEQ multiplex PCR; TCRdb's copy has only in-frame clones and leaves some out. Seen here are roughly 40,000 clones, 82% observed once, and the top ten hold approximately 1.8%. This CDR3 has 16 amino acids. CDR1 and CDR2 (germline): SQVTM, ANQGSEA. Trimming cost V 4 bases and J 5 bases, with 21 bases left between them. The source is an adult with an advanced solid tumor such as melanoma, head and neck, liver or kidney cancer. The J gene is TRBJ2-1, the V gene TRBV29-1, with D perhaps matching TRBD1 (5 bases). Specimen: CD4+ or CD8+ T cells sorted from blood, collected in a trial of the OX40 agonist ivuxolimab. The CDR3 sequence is CSVGSVQGVGNNEQFF. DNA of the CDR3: TGCAGCGTTGGCTCGGTGCAAGGGGTGGGGAACAATGAGCAGTTCTTC.